The entry below describes one TCR beta chain. Trimming took off 5 bases at V and 5 bases at J, with 7 bases between the two ends. Germline V gene sequence: CDR1 SNHLY, CDR2 FYNNEI. This CDR3 is built from 13 residues. The data belong to a study of cytomegalovirus exposure and HLA in healthy donors. 60 Vbeta and 13 Jbeta primers were used in PCR. Sequenced by immunoSEQ multiplex PCR; TCRdb stores in-frame clones only, minus some. Of 100,000 to 150,000 clones listed, 83% are singletons. This chain links TRBV2 with TRBJ1-6; no clear D gene. What was sequenced was PBMCs. This clonotype was obtained from a woman between 40 and 55 years old in good health and CMV-seropositive. The CDR3, as DNA: TGTGCCAGCAGTCAAACAAATAATTCACCCCTCCACTTT. The encoded protein is CASSQTNNSPLHF.